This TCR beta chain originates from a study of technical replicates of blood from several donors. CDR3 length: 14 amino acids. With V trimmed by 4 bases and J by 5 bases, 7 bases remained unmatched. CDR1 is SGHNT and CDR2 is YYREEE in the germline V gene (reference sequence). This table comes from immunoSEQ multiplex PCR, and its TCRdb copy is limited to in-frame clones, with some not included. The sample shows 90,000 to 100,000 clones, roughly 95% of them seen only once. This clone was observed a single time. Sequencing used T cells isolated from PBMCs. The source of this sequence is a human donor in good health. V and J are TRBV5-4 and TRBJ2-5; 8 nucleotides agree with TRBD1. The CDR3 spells CASSKQGDRETQYF. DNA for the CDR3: TGTGCCAGCAGCAAACAGGGGGATCGGGAGACCCAGTACTTC.